The 30 T cell receptor beta chains given below trace back to one sample, sequenced in a study of shared clonotypes between healthy human individuals (dated by TCRdb to 2020 to 2022). Libraries were built with the immunoSEQ multiplex PCR assay. Imported from immuneACCESS, the table was reduced by TCRdb to in-frame sequences with V and J called. These copies leave out some clones; in studies compared against another copy, an unresolved V gene accounts for under half, and the cause of the remainder is not known. In this sample the table shows about 2 million clones, 85% to 95% of which occur a single time. Together, the top ten hold about 0.13% of the sample. Specimen: naive CD4+ T cells sorted from blood. Sample cell subset or site, as interpreted from the label and publication: CD45RA+ positively selected. Receptors were obtained from a man aged 18 to 30 in good health.

With regard to this clone: Distinct nucleotide sequences in the sample also encode this CDR3. The chain has TRBV6-5 and TRBJ2-7, with a weak D call TRBD2 (7 bases). Germline CDR1 reads MNHEY; CDR2 reads SVGAGI. This CDR3 has 13 amino acids. Trimming pared 7 bases from V and 1 base from J, leaving 11 bases between. Here the CDR3 reads CASTRGGSYEQYF. The DNA of the CDR3 is TGTGCCAGCACGAGGGGGGGGTCCTACGAGCAGTACTTC.

DNA for the CDR3: TGTGCCAGTAAAGAGGGGTCCATAAATTCACCCCTCCACTTT. It specifies CASKEGSINSPLHF. V is TRBV6-6 and J is TRBJ1-6; the D gene is possibly TRBD1 (5 bases). The CDR3 spans 14 residues. From germline, CDR1 is MNHNY and CDR2 SVGAGI (reference sequence). The V and J ends lost 9 bases and 7 bases respectively, with 16 bases between them.

With respect to this clone: This sample also contains other DNA sequences that code for the same CDR3. V is TRBV7-9 and J is TRBJ1-4, with TRBD1 as a possible D gene (5 bases). Germline V gene lookup returns CDR1 SEHNR and CDR2 FQNEAQ (reference sequence). Between the trimmed V and J ends, which lost 3 bases and 1 base, there was a span of 6 bases. The CDR3 runs to 14 residues. The CDR3 DNA reads as TGTGCCAGCAGCTTCGGGGGAACTAATGAAAAACTGTTTTTT. It codes for CASSFGGTNEKLFF.

This chain uses TRBV11-2 with TRBJ1-1; 7 nucleotides match TRBD1. V lost 3 bases to trimming and J lost 11 bases; unmatched junction nucleotides: 15. From germline, CDR1 is SGHAT and CDR2 FQNNGV. The CDR3 is made up of 15 amino acids. CDR3 nucleotide sequence: TGTGCCAGCAGCTTCACGACAGGGAAGCACGAGGCTGCTTTCTTT. Translated: CASSFTTGKHEAAFF.

V gene TRBV1 combines with J gene TRBJ2-7; the tabulated D call, TRBD2, remains unverified against the DNA. TRBV1 is noted as a pseudogene. The CDR3 covers 13 residues. The CDR3 sequence is CTSSQVPRYEQYF. CDR3 bases: TGCACCAGCAGCCAAGTCCCCCGCTACGAGCAGTACTTC.

The chain couples TRBV28 to TRBJ2-7, with TRBD2 as a possible D gene (8 bases). Germline CDR1 reads MDHEN; CDR2 reads SYDVKM. V gave up 5 bases and J gave up 1 base, with 15 bases separating them. The CDR3 spans 15 residues. The CDR3 region has the DNA TGTGCCAGCAGTCGGGAGGGGGCAGGGTCCTACGAGCAGTACTTC. Translating it yields CASSREGAGSYEQYF.

With respect to this clone: At the DNA level, this CDR3 is encoded by other sequences in the same sample as well. The chain joins TRBV18 to TRBJ1-1, with 8 bases lining up with TRBD1. V shed 3 bases, J shed 0 bases, and the junction held 0 bases outside the gene matches. The CDR3 length is 14 residues. Germline V lookup: CDR1 KGHSH, CDR2 LQKENI. Here the CDR3 reads CASSPDRVNTEAFF. CDR3 nucleotides: TGTGCCAGCTCACCGGACAGGGTGAACACTGAAGCTTTCTTT.

The chain uses TRBV28 and TRBJ2-1; 8 bases fit TRBD1. V shed 4 bases and J 1 base; nucleotides not matched to a gene: 9. The CDR3 is made up of 17 amino acids. The germline gives CDR1 MDHEN, CDR2 SYDVKM. CDR3 in DNA: TGTGCCAGCAGTTCAACCCGGACAGGGAAGTCCTACAATGAGCAGTTCTTC. This encodes CASSSTRTGKSYNEQFF.

The chain combines TRBV18 with TRBJ1-1; a weak D match, TRBD1 (5 bases). CDR1 is KGHSH, CDR2 LQKENI, per germline. This CDR3 contains 14 residues. The ends were cut back, 3 bases at V and 0 bases at J, with 8 bases in the middle. DNA for the CDR3: TGTGCCAGCTCACCGGGGGAACTGAACACTGAAGCTTTCTTT. Amino acids: CASSPGELNTEAFF.

This clone has only a few counts. The rearrangement links TRBV18 to TRBJ1-4, with TRBD1 as a possible D gene (5 bases). The V and J ends lost 2 bases and 14 bases respectively, with 12 bases between them. Germline V gives CDR1 KGHSH, CDR2 LQKENI. The CDR3 loop spans 12 amino acids. The CDR3 spells CASSPRRGDLFF. In nucleotides, the CDR3 is TGTGCCAGCTCACCAAGAAGGGGTGATCTGTTTTTT.

The V and J genes are TRBV13 and TRBJ2-1, with 9 bases lining up with TRBD1. This CDR3 has 16 residues. The junction had 7 bases not matched to a gene; V was cut back by 5 bases and J by 2 bases. The germline V gene encodes CDR1 PRHDT and CDR2 FYEKMQ (reference sequence). The chain's CDR3 is CASSLTGTGTYNEQFF. The CDR3 DNA is TGTGCCAGCAGCCTCACCGGGACAGGGACCTACAATGAGCAGTTCTTC. The variable domain in full, completed from reference TRBV13 and TRBJ2-1, reads AAGVIQSPRHLIKEKRETATLKCYPIPRHDTVYWYQQGPGQDPQFLISFYEKMQSDKGSIPDRFSAQQFSDYHSELNMSSLELGDSALYFCASSLTGTGTYNEQFFGPGTRLTVL.

The chain links TRBV28 to TRBJ2-1, with D possibly being TRBD2 (5 bases). This CDR3 is built from 13 residues. Germline V gives CDR1 MDHEN, CDR2 SYDVKM. The V end was cut by 6 bases, the J end by 2 bases, with 8 bases between. The DNA of the CDR3 is TGTGCCAGCAGGAGGGTTACCTACAATGAGCAGTTCTTC. Translating it yields CASRRVTYNEQFF. Based on the CDR3 plus reference TRBV28 and TRBJ2-1, the full variable domain is DVKVTQSSRYLVKRTGEKVFLECVQDMDHENMFWYRQDPGLGLRLIYFSYDVKMKEKGDIPEGYSVSREKKERFSLILESASTNQTSMYLCASRRVTYNEQFFGPGTRLTVL.

The chain links TRBV7-2 to TRBJ2-1; 11 bases match TRBD2. CDR3 length: 15 residues. The junction had 5 bases not matched to a gene; V was cut back by 4 bases and J by 6 bases. Per germline, CDR1 SGHTA and CDR2 FQGNSA. The CDR3 reads CASSSLAGGTNEQFF. In nucleotides, the CDR3 is TGTGCCAGCAGCTCCCTAGCGGGGGGCACCAATGAGCAGTTCTTC.

This clone was observed a single time. The rearrangement links TRBV5-5 to TRBJ1-1; 8 nucleotides match TRBD1. This CDR3 has 15 residues. Germline trimming cut 4 bases from V and 5 bases from J; bases unmatched to any gene: 10. The germline V gene encodes CDR1 SGHKS and CDR2 YYEKEE (reference sequence). The DNA for the CDR3 is TGTGCCAGCAGCGCCGGGACAGGATCTAGGACTGAAGCTTTCTTT. As protein: CASSAGTGSRTEAFF.

This sequence joins TRBV30 and TRBJ2-7, with 8 bases identical to TRBD1. There are 17 residues in the CDR3. Per the germline V gene, CDR1 is GTSNPN and CDR2 is SVGIG (reference sequence). The V and J ends lost 2 bases and 0 bases, in that order; junction bases with no gene match: 12. As DNA, the CDR3 is TGTGCCTGGAGTCCACGCAGGGGGCCCCTCAACTCCTACGAGCAGTACTTC. Residues: CAWSPRRGPLNSYEQYF.

The chain has TRBV28 and TRBJ1-2; TRBD1 aligns across 7 bases. The length of the CDR3 is 15 residues. Trimming removed 0 bases from V and 2 bases from J; junction bases left unmatched: 3. Germline V gene data show CDR1 as MDHEN and CDR2 as SYDVKM. The CDR3 reads CASSLWQGENYGYTF. The CDR3 nucleotides read TGTGCCAGCAGTTTATGGCAGGGGGAGAACTATGGCTACACCTTC.

The chain carries TRBV7-2 and TRBJ2-1, with D hard to call. CDR3 size: 15 residues. Trimming removed 2 bases from V and 9 bases from J, with 17 bases in between. Germline CDR1 SGHTA, CDR2 FQGNSA. The CDR3 here is CASSLTVARTGEQFF. For the CDR3, the DNA is TGTGCCAGCAGCTTAACGGTAGCTAGGACGGGTGAGCAGTTCTTC. Looking up the rest from reference TRBV7-2 and TRBJ2-1 gives the full variable domain: GAGVSQSPSNKVTEKGKDVELRCDPISGHTALYWYRQSLGQGLEFLIYFQGNSAPDKSGLPSDRFSAERTGGSVSTLTIQRTQQEDSAVYLCASSLTVARTGEQFFGPGTRLTVL.

This clone was counted a single time. The genes are TRBV5-1 and TRBJ2-3; tentative D call: TRBD2 (5 bases). V shed 0 bases and J shed 6 bases, with 17 bases lying between them. The CDR3 contains 16 residues. Germline V gene data show CDR1 as SGHRS and CDR2 as YFSETQ. The CDR3 bases are TGCGCCAGCAGCTTGGGAGGGAGCTCGGTTTTGGATACGCAGTATTTT. As protein: CASSLGGSSVLDTQYF.

Remarks on this clone: Other DNA sequences from this sample encode an identical CDR3 as well. J is TRBJ2-1 and V is TRBV29-1; TRBD1 matches 8 bases. CDR1 SQVTM and CDR2 ANQGSEA come from the germline V gene. The V and J ends lost 4 bases and 4 bases, in that order; junction bases with no gene match: 0. The CDR3 has 12 residues. Here the CDR3 DNA reads TGCAGCGTTGGGACAGGGTACAATGAGCAGTTCTTC. Translation gives CSVGTGYNEQFF.

The V and J genes are TRBV13 and TRBJ2-7; maybe TRBD2 (5 bases). Germline assignment: CDR1 PRHDT and CDR2 FYEKMQ (reference sequence). Deletions cut 5 bases from V and 5 bases from J, with 22 bases between. The CDR3 spans 16 residues. The CDR3 nucleotides are TGTGCCAGCAGCCGGCTGTTTGCGGGTGAACCCCACGAGCAGTACTTC. Residues: CASSRLFAGEPHEQYF.

The J gene is TRBJ2-7, the V gene TRBV7-6; D is ambiguous. The V and J ends lost 5 bases and 7 bases respectively, with 15 bases between them. The length of the CDR3 is 13 residues. Germline V gives CDR1 SGHVS, CDR2 FNYEAQ. The CDR3 DNA reads as TGTGCCAGCAGCCCATCACGAATTGGGGAGCAGTACTTC. It translates to CASSPSRIGEQYF.

The chain carries TRBV2 and TRBJ2-5, with a possible D match to TRBD1 (6 bases). Germline CDR1 is SNHLY and CDR2 is FYNNEI. This CDR3 spans 13 amino acids. V was clipped by 5 bases and J by 5 bases, with 12 bases between them. The CDR3 is CASSKTGLETQYF. CDR3 DNA: TGTGCCAGCAGTAAGACAGGACTTGAGACCCAGTACTTC.

The chain carries TRBV5-1 and TRBJ2-1, with 10 bases lining up with TRBD2. The length of the CDR3 is 20 residues. Germline assignment: CDR1 SGHRS and CDR2 YFSETQ. Trimming cost V 4 bases and J 0 bases; bases outside gene matches: 16. In DNA, the CDR3 is TGCGCCAGCAGCCATGCCGGACTAGCGGAGAAACGGAGCTCCTACAATGAGCAGTTCTTC. It is translated as CASSHAGLAEKRSSYNEQFF. The full variable domain, completed using reference TRBV5-1 and TRBJ2-1, is KAGVTQTPRYLIKTRGQQVTLSCSPISGHRSVSWYQQTPGQGLQFLFEYFSETQRNKGNFPGRFSGRQFSNSRSEMNVSTLELGDSALYLCASSHAGLAEKRSSYNEQFFGPGTRLTVL.

The chain links TRBV30 to TRBJ2-1; D might be TRBD2 (5 bases). This CDR3 region has 14 residues. The ends were cut back, 5 bases at V and 1 base at J, with 12 bases in the middle. Germline lookup yields CDR1 GTSNPN and CDR2 SVGIG (reference sequence). The CDR3 here is CAWWRRASYNEQFF. The CDR3 DNA sequence: TGTGCCTGGTGGCGGCGGGCATCCTACAATGAGCAGTTCTTC.

The J gene is TRBJ2-2, the V gene TRBV25-1; no clear D. The CDR3 extends over 13 amino acids. CDR1 and CDR2 from the germline V gene are MGHDK and SYGVNS. Trimming pared 2 bases from V and 3 bases from J, leaving 4 bases between. The CDR3 DNA is TGTGCCAGCAGTGAAAGGTACACCGGGGAGCTGTTTTTT. This sequence encodes CASSERYTGELFF. Supplemented by reference TRBV25-1 and TRBJ2-2, the full variable domain reads EADIYQTPRYLVIGTGKKITLECSQTMGHDKMYWYQQDPGMELHLIHYSYGVNSTEKGDLSSESTVSRIRTEHFPLTLESARPSHTSQYLCASSERYTGELFFGEGSRLTVL.

The chain combines TRBV13 with TRBJ1-1, with 7 positions matching TRBD1. CDR3 length equals 15 residues. CDR1 is PRHDT and CDR2 is FYEKMQ in the germline V gene (reference sequence). V lost 5 bases to trimming and J lost 5 bases; unmatched junction nucleotides: 11. CDR3 nucleotide sequence: TGTGCCAGCAGCCAACCCGTGCAGGGGGGGACTGAAGCTTTCTTT. It codes for CASSQPVQGGTEAFF.

The CDR3 DNA follows: TGCAGCGTTGAAGACGGAGGGACAGCACCAAAGCCGTTCTTC. Translating gives CSVEDGGTAPKPFF. This chain uses TRBV29-1 with TRBJ2-1; a possible D gene is TRBD1 (7 bases). The germline V and J ends were trimmed by 0 bases and 15 bases, with 21 bases remaining between them. The V gene's germline CDR1 is SQVTM and CDR2 ANQGSEA. This CDR3 is built from 14 residues.

The chain is built from TRBV7-2 and TRBJ2-1, with D tentatively TRBD2 (6 bases). CDR3 length: 16 amino acids. V was clipped by 5 bases and J by 0 bases, with 14 bases between them. Per the germline V gene, CDR1 is SGHTA and CDR2 is FQGNSA. The CDR3: CASSPGLGGSYNEQFF. CDR3 nucleotide sequence: TGTGCCAGCAGCCCAGGACTGGGAGGCTCCTACAATGAGCAGTTCTTC.

The gene calls are TRBV11-2 and TRBJ2-3; possible D gene TRBD2, 5 bases. Per the germline V gene, CDR1 is SGHAT and CDR2 is FQNNGV. V dropped 0 bases and J dropped 0 bases, with 10 bases sitting between them. This CDR3 spans 16 amino acids. CDR3 sequence reads: CASSLDGKSSTDTQYF. CDR3 nucleotide sequence: TGTGCCAGCAGCTTAGACGGGAAGAGTAGCACAGATACGCAGTATTTT. The full variable domain, completed using reference TRBV11-2 and TRBJ2-3, is EAGVAQSPRYKIIEKRQSVAFWCNPISGHATLYWYQQILGQGPKLLIQFQNNGVVDDSQLPKDRFSAERLKGVDSTLKIQPAKLEDSAVYLCASSLDGKSSTDTQYFGPGTRLTVL.

The chain links TRBV7-2 to TRBJ2-3, with D possibly being TRBD2 (6 bases). The CDR3 extends over 13 amino acids. Germline CDR1 is SGHTA and CDR2 is FQGNSA. The germline V and J ends were trimmed by 6 bases and 2 bases, with 9 bases remaining between them. The DNA for the CDR3 is TGTGCCAGCAGTGTGGACTACACAGATACGCAGTATTTT. The encoded protein is CASSVDYTDTQYF.